This T cell receptor beta chain is drawn from a study of blood T cell repertoires in COVID-19. Looking at the study overall: The origin of the acute and convalescent COVID-19 samples was the United States, Italy and Spain. Sources were T cells, B-cell-depleted T cells, or PBMCs; the material itself was cDNA or gDNA.

CDR1 is MNHEY, CDR2 SVGEGT, per germline. Between the trimmed V and J ends, which lost 6 bases and 12 bases, there was a span of 18 bases. The CDR3 loop spans 13 amino acids. The authors' processing: From reference gene primer amplification, estimates of nucleated cell counts were derived. TCRdb's table, derived via immunoSEQ multiplex PCR, lists solely in-frame clones and lacks some. Clone size and V and J calls were adopted from that table, with D and trimming inferred from the DNA. The sample yields over 120,000 clones, around nine tenths seen once. The sample comprised peripheral blood. V and J are TRBV6-2 or TRBV6-3 and TRBJ2-1; D may be TRBD2 (6 bases). This receptor was identified in a woman in her forties or fifties with active or convalescent COVID-19. CDR3 sequence: CASSPGPGGGQFF. The CDR3 region has the DNA TGTGCCAGCAGCCCGGGACCTGGGGGAGGGCAGTTCTTC.